This TCR beta chain is from a study of shared clonotypes between healthy human individuals. In regard to this clone: The antigen is undetermined.

Study-wide results and limits: Sampling included only blood; tissue repertoires likely differ.

The protocol was immunoSEQ multiplex PCR, while the TCRdb copy is restricted to in-frame clones and leaves out a portion. The sample has approximately 99,000 clones; around 68% are singletons. This CDR3 comprises 12 residues. V was pared by 5 bases and J by 1 base, with 6 bases between. Looked up from germline, CDR1 is PRHDT and CDR2 is FYEKMQ (reference sequence). Sequenced: memory CD8+ T cells sorted from blood. Subset: CD45RO+ cells pooled with CCR7-negative TemRA cells. V usage is TRBV13 and J usage is TRBJ2-7; unclear D gene. This TCR came from a woman aged 25 to 39 in good health. The CDR3 nucleotides are TGTGCCAGCAGCCGCTTGTCCTACGAGCAGTACTTC. It translates to CASSRLSYEQYF.